These 31 T cell receptor beta chains came from one sample sequenced in a study of EBV T-cell therapy then PD-1 blockade in nasopharyngeal carcinoma. Their specific antigens are unknown. Treatment meaning: AdE1-LMPpoly-expanded autologous EBV-specific T-cell therapy followed by anti-PD-1 nivolumab. Using immunoSEQ multiplex PCR, the repertoire was profiled, and TCRdb retains in-frame clones only, with some absent. This sample has 15,000 to 20,000 clones; roughly 88% occur once, and the top ten carry less than 30%. This specimen consisted of CD8+ T cells from blood, obtained at day 0 from a patient whose treatment included autologous EBV-specific T cells and nivolumab. Receptors originate from a man aged 40-55 years with nasopharyngeal carcinoma.

The rearrangement joins TRBV4-1 to TRBJ1-5; 9 nucleotides match TRBD1. In germline, CDR1 is MGHRA, CDR2 YSYEKL. The CDR3 extends over 17 amino acids. V lost 2 bases, J lost 4 bases, and 9 bases stayed unmatched. The CDR3 sequence is CASSQTGTGLINQPQHF. In nucleotides, the CDR3 is TGCGCCAGCAGCCAAACCGGGACAGGGCTCATTAATCAGCCCCAGCATTTT.

The chain combines TRBV7-6 with TRBJ2-7, with 8 bases aligning to TRBD2. Germline CDR1 and CDR2: SGHVS and FNYEAQ. Germline trimming cut 3 bases from V and 3 bases from J; bases unmatched to any gene: 4. The CDR3 is made up of 14 amino acids. Here the CDR3 reads CASSFGTRGYEQYF. The CDR3 coding sequence is TGTGCCAGCAGCTTCGGGACTAGGGGCTACGAGCAGTACTTC.

This chain joins TRBV6-2 or TRBV6-3 and TRBJ2-5, with unresolved D. Germline loops: CDR1 MNHEY, CDR2 SVGEGT. Trimming left V 2 bases short and J 2 bases short, with 9 bases between. CDR3 size: 14 residues. The CDR3 sequence: CASSYGRAQETQYF. CDR3 bases: TGTGCCAGCAGTTACGGTAGGGCGCAAGAGACCCAGTACTTC.

The CDR3 loop reads CASSSWTGAAYGYTF. The CDR3 DNA reads as TGCGCCAGCAGCTCTTGGACAGGGGCGGCCTATGGCTACACCTTC. This rearrangement joins TRBV5-1 to TRBJ1-2; 9 bases align to TRBD1. The CDR3 runs to 15 residues. CDR1 and CDR2 from the germline V gene are SGHRS and YFSETQ. The V segment lost 3 bases and the J segment 4 bases; nucleotides outside the gene matches: 7.

The rearrangement joins TRBV11-2 to TRBJ2-5; D not resolved. The V gene lost 0 bases and the J gene lost 9 bases, with 5 bases spanning the gap. This CDR3 region has 11 residues. Germline CDR1 reads SGHAT; CDR2 reads FQNNGV. CDR3 sequence: CASSLEWAQYF. DNA for the CDR3: TGTGCCAGCAGCTTAGAGTGGGCCCAGTACTTC.

The chain carries TRBV15 and TRBJ2-1; maybe TRBD1 (6 bases). The CDR3 runs 17 residues. Germline CDR1 is LNHNV and CDR2 is YYDKDF (reference sequence). V gave up 4 bases and J gave up 1 base, with 17 bases separating them. The CDR3 coding sequence is TGTGCCACCAGCACACCCAGCACAGGGAGTTCCTACAATGAGCAGTTCTTC. Amino acids: CATSTPSTGSSYNEQFF.

The DNA of the CDR3 is TGTGCCAGCAGTTACGACGAGAACACTGAAGCTTTCTTT. Translating gives CASSYDENTEAFF. This sequence joins TRBV6-2 or TRBV6-3 and TRBJ1-1; D gene ambiguous. The V end lost 2 bases, the J end lost 1 base, and 5 bases lay between the germline ends. The germline gives CDR1 MNHEY, CDR2 SVGEGT. The CDR3 covers 13 residues.

The V gene is TRBV2, the J gene TRBJ1-6; tentatively, D is TRBD1 (5 bases). V was clipped by 2 bases and J by 4 bases, with 15 bases between them. This CDR3 has 17 amino acids. Germline CDR1 and CDR2: SNHLY and FYNNEI. CDR3: CASSESSGGIYNSPLHF. CDR3 coding DNA: TGTGCCAGCAGTGAATCGTCGGGGGGTATTTATAATTCACCCCTCCACTTT.

The chain is built from TRBV7-9 and TRBJ2-1; D call uncertain. The V gene's germline CDR1 is SEHNR and CDR2 FQNEAQ (reference sequence). V gave up 5 bases and J gave up 9 bases, with 11 bases separating them. The CDR3 loop spans 12 amino acids. CDR3 protein: CASSPSWPEQFF. The CDR3 bases are TGTGCCAGCAGCCCTAGTTGGCCTGAGCAGTTCTTC.

This clone has only a few counts. V gene TRBV7-8 combines with J gene TRBJ2-1; D unclear. Deletions cut 2 bases from V and 8 bases from J, with 4 bases between. The CDR3 runs 11 residues. Germline loops: CDR1 SGHVS, CDR2 FQNEAQ. CDR3 nucleotides: TGTGCCAGCAGCTTAACGGATGAGCAGTTCTTC. Its protein is CASSLTDEQFF.

The gene calls are TRBV4-1 and TRBJ2-3; D possibly corresponds to TRBD1 (6 bases). This CDR3 has 16 residues. V shed 0 bases and J shed 1 base, with 11 bases lying between them. Germline V gene sequence: CDR1 MGHRA, CDR2 YSYEKL. CDR3 protein: CASSQESRGGTDTQYF. As DNA, the CDR3 is TGCGCCAGCAGCCAAGAGAGCAGGGGTGGCACAGATACGCAGTATTTT.

The J gene is TRBJ1-1, the V gene TRBV19; D perhaps matches TRBD1 (5 bases). V lost 2 bases and J 1 base, leaving 8 bases between the germline ends. Germline CDR1 is LNHDA and CDR2 is SQIVND (reference sequence). The CDR3 sequence is 14 residues long. CDR3 loop: CASSITGTNTEAFF. CDR3 bases: TGTGCCAGTAGTATAACAGGAACGAACACTGAAGCTTTCTTT.

This clone was observed a few times. The chain is built from TRBV6-1 and TRBJ2-1; 9 bases match TRBD1. J lost 8 bases, V lost 3 bases, and 11 bases had no gene match. The CDR3 totals 16 residues. Germline-derived CDR1 and CDR2 are MNHNS and SASEGT. The DNA of the CDR3 is TGTGCCAGCAGTGACCTACCGGGACAGGGATTACATGAGCAGTTCTTC. Amino acid sequence: CASSDLPGQGLHEQFF.

The chain carries TRBV10-1 and TRBJ2-7; TRBD2 aligns across 14 bases. Germline V gene data show CDR1 as WNHNN and CDR2 as SYGVQD (reference sequence). There are 14 residues in the CDR3. V lost 7 bases to trimming and J lost 5 bases; unmatched junction nucleotides: 4. The CDR3, as DNA: TGCGCCAGCAAAAAGGGACTAGCGGGGGACGAGCAGTACTTC. Protein product: CASKKGLAGDEQYF.

In its sample, this clone was seen once. This chain links TRBV27 with TRBJ1-6; D is perhaps TRBD1 (6 bases). Germline-derived CDR1 and CDR2 are MNHEY and SMNVEV (reference sequence). The CDR3 contains 15 residues. The V gene lost 1 base and the J gene lost 4 bases, with 8 bases spanning the gap. This CDR3 reads CASSLLQGYNSPLHF. CDR3 bases: TGTGCCAGCAGTTTATTACAGGGTTATAATTCACCCCTCCACTTT.

This sequence joins TRBV27 and TRBJ2-1; D call uncertain. Trimming took off 0 bases at V and 7 bases at J, with 4 bases between the two ends. The germline gives CDR1 MNHEY, CDR2 SMNVEV (reference sequence). There are 12 residues in the CDR3. The CDR3 DNA is TGTGCCAGCAGTTTATCGGGAAATGAGCAGTTCTTC. Translated, it gives CASSLSGNEQFF.

The chain recombines TRBV2 with TRBJ1-3; D unclear. Trimming removed 2 bases at V and 0 bases at J, with 8 bases between. The germline V gene has CDR1 SNHLY and CDR2 FYNNEI. The CDR3 totals 15 residues. The CDR3 sequence: CASSERPFSGNTIYF. CDR3 DNA: TGTGCCAGCAGTGAACGGCCATTCTCTGGAAACACCATATATTTT. The whole variable domain, filled in from reference TRBV2 and TRBJ1-3, reads EPEVTQTPSHQVTQMGQEVILRCVPISNHLYFYWYRQILGQKVEFLVSFYNNEISEKSEIFDDQFSVERPDGSNFTLKIRSTKLEDSAMYFCASSERPFSGNTIYFGEGSWLTVV.

This clone was counted a single time. The rearrangement uses TRBV9 and TRBJ1-1; the D gene is possibly TRBD1 (5 bases). V lost 4 bases, J lost 5 bases, and 12 bases lay in between. The CDR3 is 13 amino acids. From germline, CDR1 is SGDLS and CDR2 YYNGEE. The chain's CDR3 is CASSSSGGTEAFF. CDR3 bases: TGTGCCAGCAGCTCTAGTGGGGGAACTGAAGCTTTCTTT.

The chain recombines TRBV2 with TRBJ2-7; D gene uncertain. The CDR3 runs 17 residues. V shed 3 bases and J shed 2 bases, with 20 bases lying between them. Per germline, CDR1 SNHLY and CDR2 FYNNEI. CDR3 sequence (DNA): TGTGCCAGCAGTGAGTCCAGAGACGTGTGGTCGACCTACGAGCAGTACTTC. It specifies CASSESRDVWSTYEQYF.

This sequence joins TRBV14 and TRBJ2-1, with D possibly matching TRBD2 (6 bases). Trimming removed 1 base from V and 4 bases from J, with 14 bases in between. Germline-derived CDR1 and CDR2 are SGHDN and FVKESK. The CDR3 is 16 residues long. As DNA, the CDR3 is TGTGCCAGCAGCCAAGGGCGGCGGGGTCTTTACAATGAGCAGTTCTTC. Encoded protein: CASSQGRRGLYNEQFF. The whole variable domain, remainder taken from reference TRBV14 and TRBJ2-1, is EAGVTQFPSHSVIEKGQTVTLRCDPISGHDNLYWYRRVMGKEIKFLLHFVKESKQDESGMPNNRFLAERTGGTYSTLKVQPAELEDSGVYFCASSQGRRGLYNEQFFGPGTRLTVL.

The chain couples TRBV5-1 to TRBJ2-3, with 8 bases aligning to TRBD2. With 4 bases clipped from V and 2 bases from J, the junction kept 12 bases outside the gene matches. CDR1 is SGHRS and CDR2 is YFSETQ in the germline V gene. The CDR3 sequence is 17 residues long. The CDR3 is CASSARLAGGNTDTQYF. The DNA for the CDR3 is TGCGCCAGCAGCGCCCGACTCGCGGGGGGTAACACAGATACGCAGTATTTT.

The rearrangement uses TRBV4-3 and TRBJ1-1; D call uncertain. CDR3 length: 13 residues. The germline V and J ends were trimmed by 4 bases and 8 bases, with 14 bases remaining between them. In germline, CDR1 is LGHNA, CDR2 YSLEER. CDR3: CASSLRPYREAFF. The DNA for the CDR3 is TGCGCCAGCAGCCTCCGTCCGTATAGGGAAGCTTTCTTT.

This rearrangement joins TRBV30 to TRBJ1-1, with D uncertain. Trimming removed 2 bases at V and 0 bases at J, with 7 bases between. Germline-derived CDR1 and CDR2 are GTSNPN and SVGIG (reference sequence). The CDR3 loop spans 13 amino acids. CDR3 sequence reads: CAWSFTLNTEAFF. The CDR3 DNA reads TGTGCCTGGAGTTTTACATTGAACACTGAAGCTTTCTTT.

This clone has just a few counts. This sequence joins TRBV6-1 and TRBJ2-7; 7 nucleotides match TRBD1. V gave up 2 bases and J gave up 0 bases; unmatched junction bases: 4. Per the germline V gene, CDR1 is MNHNS and CDR2 is SASEGT. The CDR3 runs 15 residues. The chain's CDR3 is CASSETGASSYEQYF. CDR3 sequence (DNA): TGTGCCAGCAGTGAAACAGGGGCAAGCTCCTACGAGCAGTACTTC.

Here the CDR3 DNA reads TGTGCCAGCAGTGAAGCCGGACAGGGAACTTCTGGGGCCAACGTCCTGACTTTC. It codes for CASSEAGQGTSGANVLTF. The J gene is TRBJ2-6, the V gene TRBV6-1; 8 nucleotides agree with TRBD1. Germline loops: CDR1 MNHNS, CDR2 SASEGT. The CDR3 sequence is 18 residues long. V was clipped by 0 bases and J by 1 base; unmatched bases: 5.

This clone was counted between two and nine times. The chain joins TRBV28 to TRBJ1-6; D not resolved. Germline values: CDR1 MDHEN, CDR2 SYDVKM. The V and J ends lost 3 bases and 10 bases respectively, with 4 bases between them. The CDR3 length is 11 residues. The CDR3: CASSFPSPLHF. The CDR3, as DNA: TGTGCCAGCAGTTTCCCCTCACCCCTCCACTTT.

The gene calls are TRBV2 and TRBJ2-7, with D perhaps matching TRBD2 (6 bases). Trimming cost V 6 bases and J 2 bases, with 23 bases left between them. CDR1 is SNHLY and CDR2 is FYNNEI in the germline V gene. This CDR3 comprises 17 residues. DNA for the CDR3: TGTGCCAGCAGGGACCCCCGGGAGCCGCTCATTACCTACGAGCAGTACTTC. Translated, it gives CASRDPREPLITYEQYF.

By share, this clone ranks as medium-sized. DNA for the CDR3: TGTGCCAGCAGTGAAGCCTCTATTTCCCCCGGGGAGCTGTTTTTT. This translates into CASSEASISPGELFF. This chain uses TRBV2 with TRBJ2-2; no reliable D call. The germline V gene has CDR1 SNHLY and CDR2 FYNNEI. The V end was cut by 0 bases, the J end by 6 bases, with 11 bases between. The CDR3 runs 15 residues.

The rearrangement uses TRBV24-1 and TRBJ2-5, with 9 bases fitting TRBD1. Germline CDR1 and CDR2: KGHDR and SFDVKD. The junction had 3 bases not matched to a gene; V was cut back by 3 bases and J by 2 bases. The CDR3 consists of 15 residues. This CDR3 is CATSDDGQGQETQYF. CDR3 coding DNA: TGTGCCACCAGTGATGACGGACAGGGGCAAGAGACCCAGTACTTC.

This chain connects TRBV7-9 to TRBJ1-1; the match to TRBD1 covers 7 bases. V trimming: 5 bases; J trimming: 0 bases; junction bases outside the gene matches: 6. CDR3 size: 15 residues. Germline V gene data show CDR1 as SEHNR and CDR2 as FQNEAQ (reference sequence). CDR3 DNA sequence: TGTGCCAGCAGCCCGGGGACAGCCATGAACACTGAAGCTTTCTTT. Its protein is CASSPGTAMNTEAFF.

The chain combines TRBV12-3 or TRBV12-4 with TRBJ2-1; D remains unclear. Deletions cut 3 bases from V and 4 bases from J, with 7 bases between. CDR3 length equals 13 residues. The CDR3 loop is CASSFSQYNEQFF. The CDR3 DNA is TGTGCCAGCAGTTTTAGTCAGTACAATGAGCAGTTCTTC.